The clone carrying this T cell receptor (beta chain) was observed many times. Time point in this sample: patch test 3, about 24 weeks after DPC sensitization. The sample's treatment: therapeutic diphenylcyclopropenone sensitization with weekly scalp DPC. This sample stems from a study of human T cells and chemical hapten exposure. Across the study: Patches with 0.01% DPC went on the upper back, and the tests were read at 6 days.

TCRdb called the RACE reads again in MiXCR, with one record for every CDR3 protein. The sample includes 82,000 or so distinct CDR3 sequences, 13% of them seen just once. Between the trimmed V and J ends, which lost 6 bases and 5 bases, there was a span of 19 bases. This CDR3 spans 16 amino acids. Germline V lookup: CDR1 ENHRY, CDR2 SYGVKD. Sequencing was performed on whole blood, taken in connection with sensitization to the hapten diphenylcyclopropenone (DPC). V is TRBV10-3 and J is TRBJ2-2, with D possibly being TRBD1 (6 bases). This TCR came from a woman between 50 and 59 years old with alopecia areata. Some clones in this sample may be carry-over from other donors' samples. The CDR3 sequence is CAISANPPTGTGELFF. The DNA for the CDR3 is TGTGCCATCAGCGCTAACCCACCGACAGGAACCGGGGAGCTGTTTTTT.